This T cell receptor (beta chain) was retrieved from a study of beta chain features in type 1 diabetes (dated by TCRdb to about 2018). Context from the whole study: No differences in mean age, gender distribution, total cell number or subset yield were found between patients and healthy donors. A total of 100 million to 110 million sorted cells were examined across all samples, and a strong correlation was observed between cell number per subset and RNA yield. In the study, recently diagnosed type 1 diabetes patients and matched healthy donors were compared on the TCRB repertoires of their sorted circulating CD4+ T cell subsets. Regulatory and stem cell-like memory subsets were isolated from only 8 patients and about eight healthy donors, whereas naive and central memory subsets came from all 28 donors.

From each donor, a single peripheral blood sample of about 116 mL on average was drawn into heparinised tubes. A BD FACSAria II and a panel including CD45RO, CCR7, CD25, CD127, CD95 and CD27 were used to sort naive, central memory, regulatory and stem cell-like memory CD4+ T cells. A purity above 98% was achieved for all sorted populations. PBMCs were isolated right away by Lymphoprep density gradient centrifugation and were stained directly, without culture. Samples were stained and sorted in pairs, with one healthy donor and one patient per experiment, so that batch effects were minimized. What the study reported, not specific to this receptor: Shorter templates might have been favored by PCR, but patient and control samples were amplified and corrected together, so both groups would have been affected equally by any skew. Fewer insertions and more nucleotide deletions at VDJ recombination sites were observed in patients with type 1 diabetes, implying thymic rearrangement abnormalities. In all four CD4+ subsets, TCRB CDR3 length was moderately but significantly shorter in type 1 diabetes patients. HLA sub-analyses involved small numbers of individuals, so any influence of HLA type on TCRB rearrangement remained unresolved. Because cDNA was sequenced instead of genomic DNA, highly expressing activated cells could be over-represented, though the groups showed no difference in activation or CD3 levels. Naive, central memory and regulatory TCRB repertoires appeared to be more alike among patients than among healthy donors.

The entire isolated RNA was reverse transcribed using the High Capacity cDNA Reverse Transcription Kit, and thus expressed TCRB transcripts were sequenced. Deep immunoSEQ sequencing was performed on naive, central memory and regulatory T cell samples, with an average of roughly 3.6 million total reads per sample. Sorted cells were lysed in RLT buffer and RNA was extracted with DNase-treated RNeasy Micro or Mini kits, depending on cell number. To prevent cross-contamination, each cell subset was processed individually, whereas patient and healthy donor samples were processed jointly. Using the immunoSEQ multiplex PCR, TCRB sequences were amplified from cDNA into 87-bp fragments spanning the CDR3 region. Amplicons were sequenced on the Illumina HiSeq platform. The original pipeline was this. PCR bias was corrected computationally using synthetic template baselines, and reads within Hamming distance 2 were collapsed, with unmergeable singletons discarded. Reads were aligned against IMGT so that V, D and J genes, CDR3 length and insertions or deletions at six rearrangement sites could be assigned. Within each subset, clonotype counts were normalized to the number of sorted cells before true diversity and Gini coefficients were calculated with the tcR R package. Repertoire sharing was quantified using the overlap coefficient calculated on TCRB nucleotide sequences. As a proxy for the pre-selection repertoire, out-of-frame TCRB sequences from naive cells were analyzed. TCRdb took this table from immuneACCESS and kept in-frame rearrangements with V and J called. Such tables lack part of the clones; where checked against another copy, unresolved V genes explain under half of the gap, and the rest is unexplained. V and J calls and clone size are those listed in that table; D and trimming were worked out from the DNA. This sample gives hundreds of thousands of clones in total; about a sixth of them show up just once. The ten largest clones add up to 0.02% to 0.025% of the sample.

This clone appeared a few times. Its cognate antigen has yet to be identified. No qualities accompany the bases; no much larger clone lies one base away. Sequences SGHNT (CDR1) and YYREEE (CDR2) are obtained from the germline V gene (reference sequence). A distance of 20 bases separates the germline ends of V and J, which lose 0 bases and 5 bases respectively. CDR3 length: 17 amino acids, cysteine to phenylalanine. Only CDR3 DNA is held: 51 bases, read in frame from base 1. This chain joins TRBV5-4 to TRBJ1-1; TRBD1 might be the D gene, on 5 matching bases. The sample taken for sequencing was naive CD4+ T cells from blood. According to the study, the label for this sample's cell subset or site signals: true naive CD4+ T cells. The source is a woman aged 18-29 years in good health. The CDR3 protein: CASSLVDNWGLRTEAFF. The nucleotide sequence is given as TGTGCCAGCAGCTTGGTCGACAATTGGGGCCTGCGAACTGAAGCTTTCTTT.